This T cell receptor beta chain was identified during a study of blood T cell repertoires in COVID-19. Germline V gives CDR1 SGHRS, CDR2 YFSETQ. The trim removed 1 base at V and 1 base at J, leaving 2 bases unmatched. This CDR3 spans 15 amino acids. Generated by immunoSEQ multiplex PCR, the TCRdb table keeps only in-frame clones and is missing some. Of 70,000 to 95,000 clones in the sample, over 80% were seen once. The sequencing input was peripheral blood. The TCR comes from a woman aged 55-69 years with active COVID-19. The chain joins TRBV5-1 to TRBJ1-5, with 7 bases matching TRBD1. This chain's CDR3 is CASSLTGQSNQPQHF. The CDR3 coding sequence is TGCGCCAGCAGCTTGACGGGACAGAGCAATCAGCCCCAGCATTTT.